The subject of this entry is one TCR beta chain. No antigen is known for it. The sample originates from a study of cytomegalovirus exposure and HLA in healthy donors (dated by TCRdb to the late 2010s). Describing the broader study: An earlier analysis of about 560 of the donors reported approximately 300 Gb of sequence data and approximately 120 million unique TCR beta sequences obtained from about 179 million T cells. The T cell repertoires of roughly 660 subjects were profiled by immunosequencing and related to cytomegalovirus serostatus. Because of strong linkage in the cohort, roughly 5 DR-DQ haplotypes were treated as single units for association and clustering. Besides the first cohort of some 670 subjects, a separate validation cohort made up of over a hundred different subjects was used. Genome-wide SNP genotypes for about three fifths of the roughly 670 donors were used in a later genetic analysis, which treated that subset as a discovery cohort. All discovery cohort repertoires had been generated on a single sequencing platform. Of the 300 to 450 genotyped donors, approximately 81% were placed in the genetic ancestry cluster associated with self-reported Caucasian donors. An earlier analysis of approximately 630 of the donors applied high-throughput TCR beta sequencing to assess whether each TCR beta V gene segment acted as functional or pseudogenic. Class I and class II HLA loci were covered by the typing at four-digit resolution. The study aimed to test whether signatures of past pathogen exposure could be identified by cataloging public T cell receptors. A later analysis re-analyzed previously published TCR beta repertoires from roughly 690 donors and added high-resolution HLA genotyping to study TCR occurrence patterns. About 280 gigabases of sequencing data and approximately 84 million unique TCR sequences were included in an early release covering 550 to 650 HLA-typed donors. In the later analysis, no new phenotypic data were used to find candidate immune exposures; instead, reliance was placed on TCR beta sequences and their occurrence across donors. Donor age, sex, ethnicity and CMV serostatus were compiled alongside the repertoire data. To predict cytomegalovirus infection status, the study brought together high-throughput TCR immunosequencing, statistical association of individual TCRs with disease status, and machine learning. The number of typed donors differed by locus: about 620-640 for A, B, C, DRB1 and DQB1; approximately 520 for DQA1; some 610 for DPA1; and 450 to 480 for DPB1. Among 300 to 500 genotyped donors of the cohort, an average of approximately 200,000 unique TCR beta nucleotide sequences was sequenced per donor, of which approximately 18% were non-productive.

The cohort comprised some 700 healthy bone marrow donors. All cohort members were sampled while nominally healthy, although unrecorded immune exposures were likely present. The donor tested CMV seronegative and was one of the 352 seronegative cohort members. A peripheral blood sample was provided by each donor, and peripheral blood mononuclear cells were used for TCR beta sequencing. The Qiagen DNeasy Blood Extraction Kit was used to extract genomic DNA from the blood cell samples. Receptor libraries were prepared by the immunoSEQ multiplex PCR assay. The multiplex PCR relied on a mix of 60 forward primers for TCR Vbeta segments and 13 reverse primers for TCR Jbeta segments. Amplification of the CDR3 region of rearranged TCR beta genes was performed with a multiplex PCR assay on genomic DNA. On the Illumina HiSeq System, the amplified TCR beta libraries were sequenced as 87-base-pair reads. Per the original workflow: In a later analysis, 70 million to 95 million unique TCR beta chains were counted across the approximately 640 repertoires, and about 10 million of these chains were shared by at least two donors. Raw reads were error-corrected and collapsed into unique sequences with a nearest-neighbor algorithm that merged closely related sequences to remove PCR and sequencing errors. CDR3 sequences were aligned to IMGT reference sequences to assign V, D and J gene segments. For a sequence to be retained, at least a six-nucleotide match to both a V gene segment and a J gene segment was required. Rearrangements were classified as productive when the CDR3 lacked stop codons and remained in frame with V and J, and all other rearrangements were classified as non-productive. CDR3 was defined according to IMGT convention as the region running from the second conserved V-encoded cysteine to the conserved J-encoded phenylalanine. Sequences without an unambiguous match to a single V gene segment were excluded from the earlier analysis of over 500 of the donors. In an earlier analysis of more than 500 of the donors, a V segment was called functional when productive rearrangements were above 56.7%, and segregating when the standard deviation between donors exceeded 5%. A statistical classification framework was developed to diagnose cytomegalovirus status using the catalog of TCR beta chain sequences. V and J gene assignment, in a later analysis, came from comparing TCR nucleotide sequences with IMGT/GENE-DB human TR gene sequences. In a later analysis, CDR3 sequences and most-parsimonious VDJ recombination scenarios were assigned using the TCRdist pipeline. In a later analysis, every TCR beta chain was defined by the combination of its CDR3 amino acid sequence and its V-gene family, and reads without a unique V-gene family were dropped. A later analysis removed roughly 590 highly shared, low-generation-probability nucleotide sequences to deal with suspected cross-contamination and a sequencing artifact. In a later analysis, a clonal expansion index for each public chain was calculated from normalized within-repertoire ranks of inferred template counts. In a later analysis, generation probabilities were computed using a VDJ recombination model fitted to out-of-frame rearrangements, and the results were checked against IGoR. A later analysis scored TCR-TCR, TCR-HLA and TCR-CMV co-occurrence with hypergeometric tests, applying a repertoire-size bias correction to TCR pairs. False discovery rates were estimated in a later analysis by permuting HLA or CMV assignments 20 times. In a later analysis, co-occurring TCRs were grouped with DBSCAN, and TCRdist sequence similarity was added when clustering was performed within HLA-allele-positive subsets. Co-occurrence clustering excluded repertoires with fewer than 30,000 or more than 120,000 public chains, plus five with anomalous nucleotide sharing. TCRdb carries this immuneACCESS record with in-frame sequences only. Its versions omit some clonotypes, under half of them owing to an unresolved V gene in the studies checked, with the rest unexplained. V, J and clone size are taken as reported in that table, and D and trimming were inferred from the DNA itself. The sample's clone listing holds 35,000 to 50,000 clones. Of the sample, roughly 8% is held by the ten largest clones.

The study at large found these results: Cytomegalovirus status was reported to be diagnosed by the classifier with high specificity and sensitivity in both the original and validation cohorts. A further reported finding was that TCR beta sequences accurately predicted the HLA-A and HLA-B alleles for most subjects in the first cohort. The presence/absence analyses assumed that sequencing depth was roughly uniform across donors, and that assumption may not be true. Three of the identified cytomegalovirus-associated TCR beta chains were confirmed in vitro to be specific for cytomegalovirus antigens. The authors suggested that the approach could potentially be generalized to other disease states and immunological phenotypes. Only TCR beta chains were sequenced in this cohort, and the absence of alpha or paired-chain data limited detectable features. The study listed 150 to 200 TCR beta chains as associated with cytomegalovirus. For the cohort, immune exposure information was limited to CMV serostatus. Because HLA typing was missing for some donors at each locus, association tests included only the typed subset. A cluster of highly shared sequence variants was judged likely to be a technical artifact of the sequencing pipeline. In a later analysis, HLA-associated TCR beta chains were found to be more clonally expanded and to have lower generation probabilities than equally common non-associated chains. According to a later genetic analysis, donors in an Asian-associated ancestry cluster had fewer N-insertions in productive TCRs than the approximately 630-donor mean. Because counts were too low, approximately 18 rarely observed V segments, including chromosome 9 orphons, were excluded from the earlier analysis of 587 of the donors. According to a later analysis, TCR association rates differed among HLA loci, with DRB1 alleles showing the most associated TCRs and HLA-C alleles showing the fewest. At a false discovery rate of 0.05, a later analysis linked under 20,000 TCR beta sequences to specific HLA alleles. Because the 87-base-pair reads could not distinguish some IMGT-functional V segments, including TRBV6-2 and TRBV6-3, those segments were excluded. A later genetic analysis associated a missense DCLRE1C variant with V-gene and J-gene trimming of TCR beta chains, and an independent cohort replicated the association. According to a later analysis, parvovirus B19, influenza, CMV and Epstein-Barr virus appeared linked to several top co-occurrence clusters. Linkage disequilibrium might explain the correlated functional status among segregating V segments, but an unknown experimental factor could not be ruled out. In an earlier analysis of 587 of the donors, most TCR beta V segments were observed in productive rearrangements about 90% or about 30% of the time, broadly matching IMGT annotations. Most CMV-associated TCR beta chains appeared to be HLA-restricted in a later analysis, and the HLA associations seemed to be driven largely by CMV exposure. Assigning TCR associations to individual alleles was difficult when HLA alleles, especially DR and DQ, strongly co-occurred. While some public TCRs were present in many individuals, most TCR sequences turned up only very rarely across donors.

V sheds 2 bases and J sheds 2 bases, leaving 19 bases between their ends. The germline V gene provides CDR1 MGHRA and CDR2 YSYEKL. From cysteine to phenylalanine, the CDR3 is 18 amino acids long. This entry keeps only the CDR3 DNA: 54 bases, framed from base 1. Sequenced material: PBMCs. The receptor was derived from a male donor in good health and CMV-seronegative. Rearrangement joined TRBV4-1 to TRBJ1-5; a confident D gene designation cannot be given. The nucleotide sequence reads as follows: TGCGCCAGCAGCCAAAACTCCCTTAGATATCGGGGCAATCAGCCCCAGCATTTT. Its coded protein is CASSQNSLRYRGNQPQHF.